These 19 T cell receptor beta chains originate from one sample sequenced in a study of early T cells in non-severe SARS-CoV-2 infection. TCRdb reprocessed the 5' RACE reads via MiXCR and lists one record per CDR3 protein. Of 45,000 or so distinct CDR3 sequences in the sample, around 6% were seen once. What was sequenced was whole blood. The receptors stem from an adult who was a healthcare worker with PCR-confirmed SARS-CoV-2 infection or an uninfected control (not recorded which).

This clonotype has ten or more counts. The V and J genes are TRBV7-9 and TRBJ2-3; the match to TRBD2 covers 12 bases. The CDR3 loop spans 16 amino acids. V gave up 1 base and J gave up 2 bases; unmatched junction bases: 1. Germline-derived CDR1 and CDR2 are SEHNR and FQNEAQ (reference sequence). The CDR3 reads CASSLGLAGVTDTQYF. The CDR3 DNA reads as TGTGCCAGCAGCTTAGGACTAGCGGGAGTCACAGATACGCAGTATTTT.

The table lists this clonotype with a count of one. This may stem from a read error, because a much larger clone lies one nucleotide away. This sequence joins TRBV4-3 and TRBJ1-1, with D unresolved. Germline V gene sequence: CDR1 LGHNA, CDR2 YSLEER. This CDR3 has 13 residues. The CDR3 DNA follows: TGCGCCAGCAGCCAGGGTTTGAACACTGAAGCTTCCTTT. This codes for CASSQGLNTEASF.

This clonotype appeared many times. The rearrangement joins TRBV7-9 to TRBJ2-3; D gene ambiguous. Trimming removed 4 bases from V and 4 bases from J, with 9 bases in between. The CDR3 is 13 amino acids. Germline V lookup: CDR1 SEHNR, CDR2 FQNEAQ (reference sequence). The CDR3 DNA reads TGTGCCAGCAGCTCGCGCGGTCCAGATACGCAGTATTTT. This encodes CASSSRGPDTQYF.

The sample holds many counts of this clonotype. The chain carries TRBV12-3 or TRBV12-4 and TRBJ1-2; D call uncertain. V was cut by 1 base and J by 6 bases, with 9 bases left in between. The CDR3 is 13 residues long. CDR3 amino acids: CASSLDSGDGYTF. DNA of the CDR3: TGTGCCAGCAGTTTAGATTCTGGGGATGGCTACACCTTC.

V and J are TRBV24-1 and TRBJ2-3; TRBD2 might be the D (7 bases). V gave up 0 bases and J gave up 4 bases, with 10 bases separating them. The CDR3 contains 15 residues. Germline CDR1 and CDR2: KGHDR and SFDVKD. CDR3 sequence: CATSDLIGGADTQYF. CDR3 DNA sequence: TGTGCCACCAGTGATTTGATAGGGGGGGCAGATACGCAGTATTTT.

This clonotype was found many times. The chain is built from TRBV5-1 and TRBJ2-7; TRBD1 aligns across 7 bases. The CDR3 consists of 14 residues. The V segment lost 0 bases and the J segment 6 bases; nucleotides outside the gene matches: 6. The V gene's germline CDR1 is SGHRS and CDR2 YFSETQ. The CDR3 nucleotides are TGCGCCAGCAGCTTGGGACAGGGACGGAGCGAGCAGTACTTC. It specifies CASSLGQGRSEQYF.

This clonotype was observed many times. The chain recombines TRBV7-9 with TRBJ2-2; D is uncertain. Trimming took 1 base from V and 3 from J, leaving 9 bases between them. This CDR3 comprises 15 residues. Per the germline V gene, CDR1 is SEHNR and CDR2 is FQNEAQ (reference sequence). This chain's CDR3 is CASSLEARHTGELFF. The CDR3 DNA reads TGTGCCAGCAGCTTAGAGGCCAGGCACACCGGGGAGCTGTTTTTT.

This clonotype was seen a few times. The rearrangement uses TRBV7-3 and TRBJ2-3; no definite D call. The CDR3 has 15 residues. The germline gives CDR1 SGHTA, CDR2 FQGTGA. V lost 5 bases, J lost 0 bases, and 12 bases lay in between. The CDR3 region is CASSPTFTSTDTQYF. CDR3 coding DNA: TGTGCCAGCAGCCCCACCTTCACTAGCACAGATACGCAGTATTTT.

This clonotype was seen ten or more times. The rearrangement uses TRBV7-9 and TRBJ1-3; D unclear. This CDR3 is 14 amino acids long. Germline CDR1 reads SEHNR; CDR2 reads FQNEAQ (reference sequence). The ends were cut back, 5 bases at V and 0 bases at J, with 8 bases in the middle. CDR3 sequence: CASSPADSGNTIYF. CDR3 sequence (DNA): TGTGCCAGCAGCCCGGCGGACTCTGGAAACACCATATATTTT.

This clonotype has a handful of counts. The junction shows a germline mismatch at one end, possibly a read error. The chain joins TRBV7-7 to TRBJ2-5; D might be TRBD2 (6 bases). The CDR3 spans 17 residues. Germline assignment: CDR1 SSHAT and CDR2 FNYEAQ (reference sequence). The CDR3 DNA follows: TGTGCTAGCAGCTCCGGGGCGTATTCGGGGGTCCAAGAGACCCAGTACTTC. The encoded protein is CASSSGAYSGVQETQYF.

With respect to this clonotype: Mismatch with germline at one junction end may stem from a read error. CDR3 protein: CASSLDDGGYGYTF. The CDR3 coding sequence is TGTGCTAGCAGCTTAGACGACGGCGGCTATGGCTACACCTTC. J is TRBJ1-2 and V is TRBV11-2, with no clear D. The length of the CDR3 is 14 residues. Germline V gene lookup returns CDR1 SGHAT and CDR2 FQNNGV.

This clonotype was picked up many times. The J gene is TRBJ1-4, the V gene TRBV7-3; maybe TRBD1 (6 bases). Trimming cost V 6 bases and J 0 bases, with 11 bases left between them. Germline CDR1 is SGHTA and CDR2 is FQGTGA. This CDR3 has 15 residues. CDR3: CASSPGQTTNEKLFF. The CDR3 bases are TGTGCCAGCAGTCCCGGACAGACAACTAATGAAAAACTGTTTTTT.

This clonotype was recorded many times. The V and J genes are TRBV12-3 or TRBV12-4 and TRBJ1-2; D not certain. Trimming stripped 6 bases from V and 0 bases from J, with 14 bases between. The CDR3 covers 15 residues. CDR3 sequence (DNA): TGTGCCAGCAGCCCAAGGTGGACTACTAACTATGGCTACACCTTC. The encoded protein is CASSPRWTTNYGYTF.

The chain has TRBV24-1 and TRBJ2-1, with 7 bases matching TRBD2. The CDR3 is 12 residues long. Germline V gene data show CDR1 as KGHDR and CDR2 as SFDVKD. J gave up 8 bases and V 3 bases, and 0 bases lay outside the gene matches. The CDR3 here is CATSDSGDEQFF. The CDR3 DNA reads TGTGCCACCAGTGATAGCGGGGATGAGCAGTTCTTC.

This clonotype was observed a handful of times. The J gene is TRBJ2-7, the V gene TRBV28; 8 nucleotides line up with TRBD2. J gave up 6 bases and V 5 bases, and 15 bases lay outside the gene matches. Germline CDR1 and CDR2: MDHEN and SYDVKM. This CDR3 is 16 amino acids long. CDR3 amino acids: CASSTGRLARPGEQYF. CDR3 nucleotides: TGTGCCAGCAGTACTGGGCGACTAGCGCGGCCGGGCGAGCAGTACTTC. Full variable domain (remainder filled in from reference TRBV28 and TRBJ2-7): DVKVTQSSRYLVKRTGEKVFLECVQDMDHENMFWYRQDPGLGLRLIYFSYDVKMKEKGDIPEGYSVSREKKERFSLILESASTNQTSMYLCASSTGRLARPGEQYFGPGTRLTVT.

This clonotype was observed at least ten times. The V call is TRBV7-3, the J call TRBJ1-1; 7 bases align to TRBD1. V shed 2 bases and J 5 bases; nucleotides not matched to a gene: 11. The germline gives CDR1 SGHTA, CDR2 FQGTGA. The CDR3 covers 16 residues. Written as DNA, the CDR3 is TGTGCCAGCAGCTTAGATCCGGGACAGCCGATTACTGAAGCTTTCTTT. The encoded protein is CASSLDPGQPITEAFF.

The CDR3 coding sequence is TGTGCCAGCAGATCCGGGAGCCGGGACTATGGCTACACCTTC. Protein: CASRSGSRDYGYTF. The chain uses TRBV12-3 or TRBV12-4 and TRBJ1-2; D ambiguous. CDR3 size: 14 residues. With 6 bases removed from V and 3 bases from J, the gap between germline ends came to 14 bases.

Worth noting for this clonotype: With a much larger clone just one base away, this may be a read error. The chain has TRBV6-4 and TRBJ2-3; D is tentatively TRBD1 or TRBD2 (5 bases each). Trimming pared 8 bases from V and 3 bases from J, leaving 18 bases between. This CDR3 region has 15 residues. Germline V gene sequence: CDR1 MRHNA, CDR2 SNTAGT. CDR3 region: CASGVGVGETDTQYF. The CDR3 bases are TGTGCCAGCGGTGTGGGGGTCGGAGAGACAGATACGCAGTATTTT.

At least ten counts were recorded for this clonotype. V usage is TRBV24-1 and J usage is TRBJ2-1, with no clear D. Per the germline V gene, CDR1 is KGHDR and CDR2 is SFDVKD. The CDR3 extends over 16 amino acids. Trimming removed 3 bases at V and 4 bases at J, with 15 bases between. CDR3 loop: CATSDPLGSNYNEQFF. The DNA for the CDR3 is TGTGCCACCAGTGATCCCCTGGGAAGCAATTACAATGAGCAGTTCTTC.